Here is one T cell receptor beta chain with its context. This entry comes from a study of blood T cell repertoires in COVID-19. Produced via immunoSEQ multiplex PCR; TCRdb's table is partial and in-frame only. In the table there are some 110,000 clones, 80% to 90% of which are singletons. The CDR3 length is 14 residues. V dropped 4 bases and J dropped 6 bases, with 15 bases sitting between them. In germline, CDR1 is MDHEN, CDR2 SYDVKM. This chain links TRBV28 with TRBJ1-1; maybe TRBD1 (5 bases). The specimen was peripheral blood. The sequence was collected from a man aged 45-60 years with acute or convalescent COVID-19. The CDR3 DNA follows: TGTGCCAGCAGTTCCCTCGCCGGGGGGGCTGAAGCTTTCTTT. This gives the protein CASSSLAGGAEAFF.